The rows below give T cell receptor beta chains drawn from one sample of a study of metastatic and nonmetastatic thyroid tumors. With MiXCR, TCRdb reprocessed the PCR reads. The profile covers 30,000 to 40,000 clones, with 33% appearing a single time and about 16% taken by the ten largest. The specimen sequenced was tumor tissue. Receptor source: a female donor with papillary thyroid cancer or a benign thyroid nodule (not recorded which). Some clones in this sample may be carry-over from other donors' samples. Each CDR3 is given with its conserved first and last residue. Each record gives: V gene, J gene, CDR3 protein.

V: TRBV6-4; J: TRBJ2-6; CDR3: CASSDRGGANVLTF
V: TRBV27; J: TRBJ2-2; CDR3: CASSLKAGQGSTGELFF
V: TRBV4-2; J: TRBJ2-1; CDR3: CASSHAGLAGEYFF
V: TRBV27; J: TRBJ2-7; CDR3: CASSPDFLSSYEQYF
V: TRBV7-2; J: TRBJ2-7; CDR3: CASSSDRGVYEQYF
V: TRBV12-3/TRBV12-4; J: TRBJ2-1; CDR3: CASSPWGAAYNEQFF
V: TRBV25-1; J: TRBJ2-7; CDR3: CATTTGFEQYF
V: TRBV11-2; J: TRBJ1-3; CDR3: CASSLDRLSGNTIYF
V: TRBV7-3; J: TRBJ2-3; CDR3: CASSIGGPSDAQYF
V: TRBV28; J: TRBJ1-3; CDR3: CASSSYVLRTGNTIYF
V: TRBV20-1; J: TRBJ1-2; CDR3: CSASHLRQRNYGYTF
V: TRBV28; J: TRBJ1-6; CDR3: CASSLGQGQGALHF
V: TRBV6-2/TRBV6-3; J: TRBJ1-2; CDR3: CASSPWTGNYGYTF
V: TRBV5-1; J: TRBJ2-1; CDR3: CASSLGGAENEQFF
V: TRBV20-1; J: TRBJ1-5; CDR3: CSARISPGQPQHF
V: TRBV6-1; J: TRBJ1-3; CDR3: CASSEMVLSGNTIYF
V: TRBV7-9; J: TRBJ2-2; CDR3: CASSFGGGDTGELFF
V: TRBV6-1; J: TRBJ2-1; CDR3: CASTRSQGNNEQFF
V: TRBV5-1; J: TRBJ2-7; CDR3: CASSMTANYEQYF
V: TRBV20-1; J: TRBJ2-2; CDR3: CSVPSGTSVNTGELFF
V: TRBV7-2; J: TRBJ2-5; CDR3: CASSLGGLAGVWETQYF
V: TRBV18; J: TRBJ2-2; CDR3: CASSPTGVADFTGELFF
V: TRBV18; J: TRBJ1-1; CDR3: CASSPPTGGKGEAFF
V: TRBV20-1; J: TRBJ2-1; CDR3: CSARGTTLYNEQFF
V: TRBV28; J: TRBJ2-5; CDR3: CASSLISGLAGEKETQYF
V: TRBV10-2; J: TRBJ2-2; CDR3: CASSDQGDTGELFF
V: TRBV12-3/TRBV12-4; J: TRBJ2-7; CDR3: CASSPPGVRHEQYF
V: TRBV2; J: TRBJ2-7; CDR3: CASSLTQGKAYEQYF
V: TRBV7-2; J: TRBJ2-7; CDR3: CASSPTTGVEQYF
V: TRBV6-2/TRBV6-3; J: TRBJ2-1; CDR3: CASSYLGRSSYNEQFF
V: TRBV19; J: TRBJ1-6; CDR3: CASRTGTPGNSPLHF
V: TRBV6-2/TRBV6-3; J: TRBJ2-1; CDR3: CASSYDGSKNEQFF
V: TRBV6-5; J: TRBJ1-1; CDR3: CASSSQTGGKTEAFF
V: TRBV7-9; J: TRBJ1-1; CDR3: CASSPPQGLNTEAFF
V: TRBV28; J: TRBJ2-7; CDR3: CASQYSYEQYF